One T cell receptor beta chain is described in this entry. Its target is not known. Here immunoSEQ multiplex PCR was the method, and the copy in TCRdb shows in-frame clones only, minus some. The sample holds approximately 57,000 clones, roughly 86% seen once. This sample is drawn from a study of T cell responses to AZD1222 COVID-19 vaccine. Findings and limits, study-wide: At 160-218 and 743-854, vaccine-associated CD4 TCRs were dominant, and they spanned spike.

Germline V gene data show CDR1 as SGHTA and CDR2 as FQGNSA. The CDR3 is made up of 15 amino acids. Trimming shortened V by 8 bases and J by 0 bases, and 14 bases separated the two germline ends. V and J are TRBV7-2 and TRBJ1-5; D call uncertain. The TCR comes from an adult in good health. The sequencing here drew on peripheral blood, taken on day 0 of AZD1222 vaccination. The CDR3 nucleotides read TGTGCCAGCGCACAGTTGGCCTATAGCAATCAGCCCCAGCATTTT. Amino acid sequence: CASAQLAYSNQPQHF.